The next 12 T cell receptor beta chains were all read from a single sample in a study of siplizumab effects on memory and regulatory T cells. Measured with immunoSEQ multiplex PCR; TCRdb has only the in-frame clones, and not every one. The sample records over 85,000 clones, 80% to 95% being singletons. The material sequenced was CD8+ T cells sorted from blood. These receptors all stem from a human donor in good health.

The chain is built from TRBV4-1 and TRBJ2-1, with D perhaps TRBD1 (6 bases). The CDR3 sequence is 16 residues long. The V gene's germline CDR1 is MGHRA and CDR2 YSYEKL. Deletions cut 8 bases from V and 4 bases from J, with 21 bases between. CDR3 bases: TGCGCCAGCGCTTCAAAAACAGGGAATCCGTACAATGAGCAGTTCTTC. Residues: CASASKTGNPYNEQFF.

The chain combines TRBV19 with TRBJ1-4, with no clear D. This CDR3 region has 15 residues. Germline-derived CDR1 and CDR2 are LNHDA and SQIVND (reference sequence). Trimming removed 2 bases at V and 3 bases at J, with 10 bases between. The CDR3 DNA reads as TGTGCCAGTAGTATATCAGTACAGCCTAATGAAAAACTGTTTTTT. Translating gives CASSISVQPNEKLFF. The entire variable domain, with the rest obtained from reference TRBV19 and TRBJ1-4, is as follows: DGGITQSPKYLFRKEGQNVTLSCEQNLNHDAMYWYRQDPGQGLRLIYYSQIVNDFQKGDIAEGYSVSREKKESFPLTVTSAQKNPTAFYLCASSISVQPNEKLFFGSGTQLSVL.

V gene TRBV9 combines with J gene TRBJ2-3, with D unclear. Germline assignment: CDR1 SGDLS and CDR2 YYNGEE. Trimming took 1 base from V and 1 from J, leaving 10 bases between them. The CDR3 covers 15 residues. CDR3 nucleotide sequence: TGTGCCAGCAGCGTATATTCTCTCCGCACAGATACGCAGTATTTT. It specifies CASSVYSLRTDTQYF.

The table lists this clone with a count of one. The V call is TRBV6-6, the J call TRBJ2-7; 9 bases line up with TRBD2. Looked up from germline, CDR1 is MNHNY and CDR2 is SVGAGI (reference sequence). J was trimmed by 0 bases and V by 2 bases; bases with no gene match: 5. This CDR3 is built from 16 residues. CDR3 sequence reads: CASSYPLAGDSYEQYF. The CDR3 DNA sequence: TGTGCCAGCAGTTACCCCTTAGCGGGGGACTCCTACGAGCAGTACTTC.

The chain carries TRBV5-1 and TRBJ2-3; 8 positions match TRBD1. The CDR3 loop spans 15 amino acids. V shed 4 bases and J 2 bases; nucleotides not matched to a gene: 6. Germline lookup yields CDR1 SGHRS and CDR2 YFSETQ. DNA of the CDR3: TGCGCCAGCAGCCTGGGACAGGTGAACACAGATACGCAGTATTTT. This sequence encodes CASSLGQVNTDTQYF.

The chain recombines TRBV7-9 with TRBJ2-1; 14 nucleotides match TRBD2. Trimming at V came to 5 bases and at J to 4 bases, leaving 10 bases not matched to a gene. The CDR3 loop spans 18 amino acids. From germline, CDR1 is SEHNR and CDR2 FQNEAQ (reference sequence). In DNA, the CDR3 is TGTGCCAGCAGCCCCGGACTAGCGGGAGGATCCGGATACAATGAGCAGTTCTTC. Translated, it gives CASSPGLAGGSGYNEQFF.

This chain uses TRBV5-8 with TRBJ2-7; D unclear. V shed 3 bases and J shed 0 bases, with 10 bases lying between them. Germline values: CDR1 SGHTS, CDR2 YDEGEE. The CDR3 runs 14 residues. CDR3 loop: CASSWGSSSYEQYF. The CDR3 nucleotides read TGTGCCAGCAGCTGGGGTTCAAGCTCCTACGAGCAGTACTTC.

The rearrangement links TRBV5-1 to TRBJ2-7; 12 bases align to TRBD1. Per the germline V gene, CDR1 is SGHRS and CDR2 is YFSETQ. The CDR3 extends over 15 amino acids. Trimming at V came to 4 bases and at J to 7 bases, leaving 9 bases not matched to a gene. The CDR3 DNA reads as TGCGCCAGCAGCGGGGGACAGGGGGCGCTGGGGGAGCAGTACTTC. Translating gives CASSGGQGALGEQYF.

This CDR3 is CASSHGGAGEEQFF. The DNA for the CDR3 is TGTGCCAGCAGCCACGGAGGGGCGGGTGAAGAGCAGTTCTTC. The chain links TRBV7-3 to TRBJ2-1; tentative D call: TRBD2 (6 bases). The V end lost 5 bases, the J end lost 10 bases, and 18 bases lay between the germline ends. The CDR3 is 14 amino acids. Germline V gene lookup returns CDR1 SGHTA and CDR2 FQGTGA.

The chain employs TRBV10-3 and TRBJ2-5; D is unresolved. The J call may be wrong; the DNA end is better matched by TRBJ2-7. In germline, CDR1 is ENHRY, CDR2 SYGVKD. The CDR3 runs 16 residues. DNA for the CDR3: TGTGCCATCAGTGAGTCGTTGGATGGCACCACCTACGAGCAGTACTTC. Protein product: CAISESLDGTTYEQYF.

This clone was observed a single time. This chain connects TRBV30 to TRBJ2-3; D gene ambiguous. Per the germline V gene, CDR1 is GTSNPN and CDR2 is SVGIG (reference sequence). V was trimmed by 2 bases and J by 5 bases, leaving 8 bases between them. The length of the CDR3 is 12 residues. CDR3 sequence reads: CAWSPYIDTQYF. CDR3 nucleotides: TGTGCCTGGAGTCCGTACATAGATACGCAGTATTTT.

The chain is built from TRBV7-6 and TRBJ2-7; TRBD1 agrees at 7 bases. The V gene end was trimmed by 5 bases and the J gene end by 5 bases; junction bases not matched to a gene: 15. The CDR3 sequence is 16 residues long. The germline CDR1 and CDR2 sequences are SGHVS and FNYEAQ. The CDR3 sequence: CASSNELKGGLDEQYF. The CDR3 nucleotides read TGTGCCAGCAGCAACGAATTGAAAGGGGGCCTCGACGAGCAGTACTTC.